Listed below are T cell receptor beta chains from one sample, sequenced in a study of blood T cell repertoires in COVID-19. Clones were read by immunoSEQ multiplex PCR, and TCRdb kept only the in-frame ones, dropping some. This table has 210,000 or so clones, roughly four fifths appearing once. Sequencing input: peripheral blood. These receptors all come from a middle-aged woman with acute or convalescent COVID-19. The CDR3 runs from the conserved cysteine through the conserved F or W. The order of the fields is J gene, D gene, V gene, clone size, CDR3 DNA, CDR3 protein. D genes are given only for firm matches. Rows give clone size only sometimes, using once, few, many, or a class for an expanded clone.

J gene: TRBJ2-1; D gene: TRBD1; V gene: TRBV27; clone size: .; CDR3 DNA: TGTGCCAGCACCGGGACAGTATACAATGAGCAGTTCTTC; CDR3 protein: CASTGTVYNEQFF
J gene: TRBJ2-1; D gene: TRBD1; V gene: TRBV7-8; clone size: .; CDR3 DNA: TGTGCCAGCAGTCCTGAAGGGACAGGGGGGAGGAATGAGCAGTTCTTC; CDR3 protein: CASSPEGTGGRNEQFF
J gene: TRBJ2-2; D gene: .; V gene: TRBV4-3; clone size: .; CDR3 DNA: TGCGCCAGCAGCCAAGATCGGGCCGGGGAGCTGTTTTTT; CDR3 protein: CASSQDRAGELFF
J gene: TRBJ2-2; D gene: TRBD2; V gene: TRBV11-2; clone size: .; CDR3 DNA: TGTGCCAGCAGCCTAGAGGGCCGTGGGCCGACGGGGGGGACCGGGGAGCTGTTTTTT; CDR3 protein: CASSLEGRGPTGGTGELFF
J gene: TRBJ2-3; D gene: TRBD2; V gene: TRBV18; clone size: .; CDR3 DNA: TGTGCCAGCTCCTTCTCTTTCCTAGCGGGTGGCACAGATACGCAGTATTTT; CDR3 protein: CASSFSFLAGGTDTQYF
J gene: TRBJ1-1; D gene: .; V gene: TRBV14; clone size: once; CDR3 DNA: TGTGCCAGCAGCCAACAGTATAACACTGAAGCTTTCTTT; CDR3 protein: CASSQQYNTEAFF
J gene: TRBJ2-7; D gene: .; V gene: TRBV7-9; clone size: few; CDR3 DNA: TGTGCCAGCAGCTTAGGGGACATATCGTCACTAGGATCCTACGAGCAGTACTTC; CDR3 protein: CASSLGDISSLGSYEQYF
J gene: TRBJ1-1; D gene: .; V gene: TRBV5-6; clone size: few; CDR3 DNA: TGTGCCAGCAGCTTTCGTCCCTACACTGAAGCTTTCTTT; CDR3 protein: CASSFRPYTEAFF
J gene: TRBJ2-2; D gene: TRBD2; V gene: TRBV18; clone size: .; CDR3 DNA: TGTGCCAGCTCACCCTCGGCGGGAGCTTCCTCCGGGGAGCTGTTTTTT; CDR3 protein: CASSPSAGASSGELFF
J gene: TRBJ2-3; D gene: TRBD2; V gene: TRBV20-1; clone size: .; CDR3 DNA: TGCAGTGCTAGTTCTAGCGGAAGCACAGATACGCAGTATTTT; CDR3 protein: CSASSSGSTDTQYF
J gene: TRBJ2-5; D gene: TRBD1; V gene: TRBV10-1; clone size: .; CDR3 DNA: TGCGCCAGCAGTGAGTCGATCGGGACAGGGGAAGAGACCCAGTACTTC; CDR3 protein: CASSESIGTGEETQYF
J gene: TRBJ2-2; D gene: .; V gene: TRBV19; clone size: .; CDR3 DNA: TGTGCCAGTAGTATGGCGGGGATCGTTTCCGGGGAGCTGTTTTTT; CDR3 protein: CASSMAGIVSGELFF
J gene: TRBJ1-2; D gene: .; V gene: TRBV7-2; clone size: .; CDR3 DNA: TGTGCCAGCAGCTTTACCAGGGTTAACTATGGCTACACCTTC; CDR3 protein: CASSFTRVNYGYTF
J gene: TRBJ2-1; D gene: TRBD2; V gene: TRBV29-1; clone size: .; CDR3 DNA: TGCAGCGTTGAAGGACTAGCGGAGTACAATGAGCAGTTCTTC; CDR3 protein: CSVEGLAEYNEQFF
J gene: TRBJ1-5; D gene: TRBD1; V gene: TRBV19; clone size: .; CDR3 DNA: TGTGCCAGTAGGACAGGGGGCTTAGGTCAGCCCCAGCATTTT; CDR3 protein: CASRTGGLGQPQHF
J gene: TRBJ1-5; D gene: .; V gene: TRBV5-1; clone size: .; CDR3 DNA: TGCGCCAGCAGCTTGGACGGGAGTCAGCCCCAGCATTTT; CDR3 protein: CASSLDGSQPQHF
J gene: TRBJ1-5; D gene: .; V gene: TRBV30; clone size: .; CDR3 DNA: TGTGCCTGGGGACAGCAGAGCAATCAGCCCCAGCATTTT; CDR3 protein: CAWGQQSNQPQHF
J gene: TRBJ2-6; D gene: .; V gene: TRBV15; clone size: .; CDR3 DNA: TGTGCCACCAGCAGAGGACTCTCTGGGGCCAACGTCCTGACTTTC; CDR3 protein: CATSRGLSGANVLTF
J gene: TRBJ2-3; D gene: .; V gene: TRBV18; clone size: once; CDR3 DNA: TGTGCCAGCTCACCGCGGCTCACGGGAGCTGGTGGTACAGATACGCAGTATTTT; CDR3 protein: CASSPRLTGAGGTDTQYF
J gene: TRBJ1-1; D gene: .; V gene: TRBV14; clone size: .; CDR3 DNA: TGTGCCAGCAGCCACGACACTGTCACTGAAGCTTTCTTT; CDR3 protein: CASSHDTVTEAFF
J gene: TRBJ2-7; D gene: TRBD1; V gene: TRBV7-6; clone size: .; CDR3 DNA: TGTGCCAGCAGCCACAGAACCGGGACAGGGTCCAACGAGCAGTACTTC; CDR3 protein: CASSHRTGTGSNEQYF
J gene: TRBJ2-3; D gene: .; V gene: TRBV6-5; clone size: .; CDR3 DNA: TGTGCCAGCAGAATTCCGGGGGGCACGCAGTATTTT; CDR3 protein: CASRIPGGTQYF
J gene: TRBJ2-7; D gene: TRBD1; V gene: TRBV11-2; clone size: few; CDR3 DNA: TGTGCCAGCAGCTTACAGGGGGCTTCCTACGAGCAGTACTTC; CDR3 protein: CASSLQGASYEQYF
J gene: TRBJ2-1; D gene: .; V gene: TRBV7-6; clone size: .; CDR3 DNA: TGTGCCAGCAGCCCTCTCCGGCTAGGGGACATTAGCAATGAGCAGTTCTTC; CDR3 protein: CASSPLRLGDISNEQFF
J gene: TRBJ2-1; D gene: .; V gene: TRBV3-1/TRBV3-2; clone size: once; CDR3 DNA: TGTGCCAGCAGCCCTCTAAAGGACACCTTAGATGAGCAGTTCTTC; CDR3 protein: CASSPLKDTLDEQFF
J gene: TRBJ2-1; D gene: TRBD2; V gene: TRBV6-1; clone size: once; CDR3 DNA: TGTGCCAGCAGTGAAGGGGCTAGCGGGGGCTACAATGAGCAGTTCTTC; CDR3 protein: CASSEGASGGYNEQFF
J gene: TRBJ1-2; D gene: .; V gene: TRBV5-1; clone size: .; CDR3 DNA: TGCGCCAGCAGCTTGGCTGGTCCCGGAGATGGCTACACCTTC; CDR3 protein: CASSLAGPGDGYTF
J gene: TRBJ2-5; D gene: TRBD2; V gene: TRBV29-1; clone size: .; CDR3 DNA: TGCAGCACAAGCGGGAGTCGGGAGACCCAGTACTTC; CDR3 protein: CSTSGSRETQYF
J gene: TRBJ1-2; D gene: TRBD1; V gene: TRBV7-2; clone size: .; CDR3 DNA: TGTGCCAGCAGCCCTGGGACAGGGGGTAGAGGCTACACCTTC; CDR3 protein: CASSPGTGGRGYTF
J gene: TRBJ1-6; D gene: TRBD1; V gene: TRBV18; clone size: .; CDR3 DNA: TGTGCCAGCTCACCCGGACAGGGGGCGAATTCACCCCTCCACTTT; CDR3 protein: CASSPGQGANSPLHF
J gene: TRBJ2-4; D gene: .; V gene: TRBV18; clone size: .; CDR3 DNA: TGTGCCAGCTCACCACCGACTTCGGGGGACAAAAACATTCAGTACTTC; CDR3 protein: CASSPPTSGDKNIQYF
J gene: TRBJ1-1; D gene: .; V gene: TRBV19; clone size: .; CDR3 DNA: TGTGCCAGTACCCAAACACTGACTAGTACTGAAGCTTTCTTT; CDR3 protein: CASTQTLTSTEAFF
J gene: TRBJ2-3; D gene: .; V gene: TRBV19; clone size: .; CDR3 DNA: TGTGCCACGAATCGGGGGGCAGGCACAGATACGCAGTATTTT; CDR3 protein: CATNRGAGTDTQYF
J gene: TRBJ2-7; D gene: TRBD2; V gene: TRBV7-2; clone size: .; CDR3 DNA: TGTGCCAGCAGCCCCGCCGGGACTAGCTACGAGCAGTACTTC; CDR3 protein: CASSPAGTSYEQYF
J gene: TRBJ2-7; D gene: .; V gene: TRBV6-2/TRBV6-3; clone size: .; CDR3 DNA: TGTGCCAGCAGTTACTCCCCCTTGCGGGGAACCTACGAGCAGTACTTC; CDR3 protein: CASSYSPLRGTYEQYF
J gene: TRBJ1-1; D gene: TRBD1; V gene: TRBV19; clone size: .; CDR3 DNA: TGTGCCAGTAGTCCCCGGGAAGGGGGCAGAGGGTCTGAAGCTTTCTTT; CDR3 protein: CASSPREGGRGSEAFF
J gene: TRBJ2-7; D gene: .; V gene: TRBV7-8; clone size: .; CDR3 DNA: TGTGCCAGCAGCTTAGGCGGTGGGGAGCAGTACTTC; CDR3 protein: CASSLGGGEQYF
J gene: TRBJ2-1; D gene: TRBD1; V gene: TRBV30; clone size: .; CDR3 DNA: TGTGCCAGCAAACGACAGGGACGCTACAATGAGCAGTTCTTC; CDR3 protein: CASKRQGRYNEQFF
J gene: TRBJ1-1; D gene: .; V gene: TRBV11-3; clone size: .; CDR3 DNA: TGTGCCAGCAAATCGCCGCAGCCCGGCAGAGGTATCAGCCTGAACACTGAAGCTTTCTTT; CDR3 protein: CASKSPQPGRGISLNTEAFF
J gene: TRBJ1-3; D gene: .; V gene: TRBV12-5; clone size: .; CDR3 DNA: TGTGCTAGTGGTTTGGCCCGGACAGTCTCTGGAAACACCATATATTTT; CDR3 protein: CASGLARTVSGNTIYF
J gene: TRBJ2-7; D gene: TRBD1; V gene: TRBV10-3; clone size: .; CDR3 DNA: TGTGCCATCAGTGGCCGGGACAGTTCCTACGAGCAGTACTTC; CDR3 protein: CAISGRDSSYEQYF
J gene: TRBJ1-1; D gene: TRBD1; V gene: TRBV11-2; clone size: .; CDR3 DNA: TGTGCCAGCAGCTTCACCCAGGGGGCCAAGACTTTCTTT; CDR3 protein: CASSFTQGAKTFF
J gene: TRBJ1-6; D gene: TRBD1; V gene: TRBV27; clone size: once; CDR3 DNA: TGTGCCAGCTCACCAACCGGGACAGGGAAGGGGATTTATAATTCACCCCTCCACTTT; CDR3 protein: CASSPTGTGKGIYNSPLHF
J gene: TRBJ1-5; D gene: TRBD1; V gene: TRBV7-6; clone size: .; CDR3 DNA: TGTGCCAGCAGCCCCAGTACAGGGGGCGGGAGCAATCAGCCCCAGCATTTT; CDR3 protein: CASSPSTGGGSNQPQHF
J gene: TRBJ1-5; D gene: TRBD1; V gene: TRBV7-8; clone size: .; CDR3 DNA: TGTGCCAGCAGCTTAACAATAAGACAGGGAAAGGAGAATCAGCCCCAGCATTTT; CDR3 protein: CASSLTIRQGKENQPQHF
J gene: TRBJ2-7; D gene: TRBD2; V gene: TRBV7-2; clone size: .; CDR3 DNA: TGTGCCAGCAGCTTGTCCTCGGGACTAGCGGGACGTCCCGAGCAGTACTTC; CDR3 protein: CASSLSSGLAGRPEQYF
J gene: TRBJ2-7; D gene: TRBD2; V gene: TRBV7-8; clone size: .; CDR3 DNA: TGTGCCAGCAGCTTATTACGGACTAGAGAGTACGAGCAGTACTTC; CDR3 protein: CASSLLRTREYEQYF
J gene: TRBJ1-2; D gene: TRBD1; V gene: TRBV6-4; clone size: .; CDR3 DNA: TGTGCCAGCAGTCCGGGACAGGGGACCTATGGCTACACCTTC; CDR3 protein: CASSPGQGTYGYTF
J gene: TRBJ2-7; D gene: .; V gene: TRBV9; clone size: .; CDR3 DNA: TGTGCCAGCAGCCCCCGCCGGACAAGCTACGAGCAGTACTTC; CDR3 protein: CASSPRRTSYEQYF
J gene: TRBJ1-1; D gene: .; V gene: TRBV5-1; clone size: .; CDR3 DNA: TGCGCCAGCAGCTTGGCCTGGGGCTCTGAAGCTTTCTTT; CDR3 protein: CASSLAWGSEAFF
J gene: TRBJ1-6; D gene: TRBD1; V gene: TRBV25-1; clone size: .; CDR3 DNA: TGTGCCAGCAGGCCGGACAGGGGCAATTCACCCCTCCACTTT; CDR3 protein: CASRPDRGNSPLHF
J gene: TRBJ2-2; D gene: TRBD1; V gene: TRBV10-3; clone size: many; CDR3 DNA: TGTGCCATCAAAATGGGACAGGGAGTCACCGGGGAGCTGTTTTTT; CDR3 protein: CAIKMGQGVTGELFF
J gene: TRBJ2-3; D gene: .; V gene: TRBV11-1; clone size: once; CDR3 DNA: TGTGCCAGCAGCTTTGGGGGCCTCACAGATACGCAGTATTTT; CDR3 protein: CASSFGGLTDTQYF
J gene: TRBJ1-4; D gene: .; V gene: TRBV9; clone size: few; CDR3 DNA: TGTGCCAGCAGCGTCTCTGTGGGAGGGCCCAATGAAAAACTGTTTTTT; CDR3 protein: CASSVSVGGPNEKLFF
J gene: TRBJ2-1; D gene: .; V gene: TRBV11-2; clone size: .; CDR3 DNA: TGTGCCAGCAGCTTAGCGGGCAATGAGCAGTTCTTC; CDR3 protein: CASSLAGNEQFF